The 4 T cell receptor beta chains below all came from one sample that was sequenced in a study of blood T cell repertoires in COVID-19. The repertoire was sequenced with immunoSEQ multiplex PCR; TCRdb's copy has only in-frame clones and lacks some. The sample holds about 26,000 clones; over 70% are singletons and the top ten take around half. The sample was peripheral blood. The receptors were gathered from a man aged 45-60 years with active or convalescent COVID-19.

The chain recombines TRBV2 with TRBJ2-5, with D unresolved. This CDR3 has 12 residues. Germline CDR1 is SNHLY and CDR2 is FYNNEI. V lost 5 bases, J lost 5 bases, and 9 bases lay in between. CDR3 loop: CASSLHSETQYF. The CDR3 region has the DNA TGTGCCAGCAGTCTCCACTCGGAGACCCAGTACTTC.

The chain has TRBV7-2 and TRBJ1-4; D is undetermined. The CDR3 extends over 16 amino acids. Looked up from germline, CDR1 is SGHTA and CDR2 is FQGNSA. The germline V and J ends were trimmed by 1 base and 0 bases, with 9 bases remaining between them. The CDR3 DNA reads TGTGCCAGCAGCTTAGACCGTCCAGCAACTAATGAAAAACTGTTTTTT. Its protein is CASSLDRPATNEKLFF.

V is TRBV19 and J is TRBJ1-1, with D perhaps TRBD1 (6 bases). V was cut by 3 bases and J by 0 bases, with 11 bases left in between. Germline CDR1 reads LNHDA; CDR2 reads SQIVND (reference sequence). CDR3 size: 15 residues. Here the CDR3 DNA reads TGTGCCAGTAGTATGGGGGACAACATGAACACTGAAGCTTTCTTT. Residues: CASSMGDNMNTEAFF.

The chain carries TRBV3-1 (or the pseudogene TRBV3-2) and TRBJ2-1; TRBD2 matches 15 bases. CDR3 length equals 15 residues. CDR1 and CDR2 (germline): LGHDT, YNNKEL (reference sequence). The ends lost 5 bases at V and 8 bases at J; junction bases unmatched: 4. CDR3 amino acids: CASSWTSGGVDEQFF. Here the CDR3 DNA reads TGTGCCAGCAGCTGGACTAGCGGGGGGGTAGATGAGCAGTTCTTC.